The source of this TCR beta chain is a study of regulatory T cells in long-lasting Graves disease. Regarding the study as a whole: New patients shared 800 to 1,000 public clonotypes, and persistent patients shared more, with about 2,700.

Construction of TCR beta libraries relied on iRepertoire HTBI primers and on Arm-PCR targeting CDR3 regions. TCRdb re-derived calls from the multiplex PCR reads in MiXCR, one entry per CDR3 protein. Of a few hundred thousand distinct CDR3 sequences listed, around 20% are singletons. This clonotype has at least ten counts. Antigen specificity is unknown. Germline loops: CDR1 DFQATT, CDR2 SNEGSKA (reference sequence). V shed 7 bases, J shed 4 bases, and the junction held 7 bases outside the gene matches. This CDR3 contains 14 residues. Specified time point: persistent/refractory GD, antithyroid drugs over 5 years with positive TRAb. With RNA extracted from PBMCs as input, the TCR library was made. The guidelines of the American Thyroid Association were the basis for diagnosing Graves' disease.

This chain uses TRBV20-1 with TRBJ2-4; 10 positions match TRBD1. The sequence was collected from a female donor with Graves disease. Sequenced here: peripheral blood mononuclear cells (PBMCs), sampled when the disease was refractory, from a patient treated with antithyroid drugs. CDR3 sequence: CSGKMGQGKNIQYF. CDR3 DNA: TGCAGTGGGAAGATGGGACAGGGGAAAAACATTCAGTACTTC.